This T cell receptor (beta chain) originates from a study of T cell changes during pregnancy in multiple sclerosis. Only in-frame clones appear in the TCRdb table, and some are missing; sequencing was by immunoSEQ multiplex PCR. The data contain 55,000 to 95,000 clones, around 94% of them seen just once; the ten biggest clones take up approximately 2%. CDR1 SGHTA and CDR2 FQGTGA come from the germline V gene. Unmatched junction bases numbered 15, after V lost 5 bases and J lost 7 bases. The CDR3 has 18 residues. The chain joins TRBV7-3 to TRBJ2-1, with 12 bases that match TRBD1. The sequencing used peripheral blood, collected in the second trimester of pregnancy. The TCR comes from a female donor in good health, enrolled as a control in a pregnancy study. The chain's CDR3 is CASSPVHTGQGAMNEQFF. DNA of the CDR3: TGTGCCAGCAGCCCAGTACACACGGGACAGGGGGCAATGAATGAGCAGTTCTTC.